One and the same sample provided the 21 T cell receptor beta chains below, sequenced in a study of cytomegalovirus exposure and HLA in healthy donors. Amplification used 60 Vbeta primers and 13 Jbeta primers. Profiled with immunoSEQ multiplex PCR; TCRdb holds only in-frame clones, not every one. Of more than 110,000 clones in the sample, 65% to 80% were seen once. The sequencing input was PBMCs. The receptors shown here come from a male donor in good health and CMV-seronegative.

The chain has TRBV5-1 and TRBJ2-5, with D possibly being TRBD1 (5 bases). This CDR3 has 14 amino acids. The germline gives CDR1 SGHRS, CDR2 YFSETQ. The V end was cut by 4 bases, the J end by 4 bases, with 14 bases between. The CDR3 here is CASSTGHLGETQYF. CDR3 sequence (DNA): TGCGCCAGCAGCACCGGACACCTTGGAGAGACCCAGTACTTC.

This clone was recorded once. The chain links TRBV27 to TRBJ2-5; 12 bases align to TRBD1. The CDR3 loop spans 15 amino acids. Per the germline V gene, CDR1 is MNHEY and CDR2 is SMNVEV (reference sequence). V shed 5 bases and J 5 bases; nucleotides not matched to a gene: 6. The CDR3 DNA sequence: TGTGCCAGCAGTATGGGACAGGGGGCGAGGGAGACCCAGTACTTC. This sequence encodes CASSMGQGARETQYF.

This rearrangement joins TRBV5-1 to TRBJ2-3, with 13 bases fitting TRBD2. The germline V gene encodes CDR1 SGHRS and CDR2 YFSETQ. The CDR3 covers 16 residues. The J segment lost 4 bases and the V segment lost 0 bases, leaving 2 bases of the junction unmatched. For the CDR3, the DNA is TGCGCCAGCAGCTTGGGGACTAGCGGGAGTGCAGATACGCAGTATTTT. Translated: CASSLGTSGSADTQYF. The full variable domain, its missing parts supplied by reference TRBV5-1 and TRBJ2-3, is KAGVTQTPRYLIKTRGQQVTLSCSPISGHRSVSWYQQTPGQGLQFLFEYFSETQRNKGNFPGRFSGRQFSNSRSEMNVSTLELGDSALYLCASSLGTSGSADTQYFGPGTRLTVL.

The chain uses TRBV6-1 and TRBJ1-4; D unclear. The germline V gene encodes CDR1 MNHNS and CDR2 SASEGT. The V end was cut by 6 bases, the J end by 8 bases, with 7 bases between. This CDR3 contains 11 residues. The CDR3 reads CASRVGEKLFF. The DNA for the CDR3 is TGTGCCAGCAGAGTCGGGGAAAAACTGTTTTTT.

The chain uses TRBV4-1 and TRBJ2-1; D is ambiguous. CDR3 size: 12 residues. Germline V CDR1 and CDR2: MGHRA, YSYEKL. V lost 3 bases and J 7 bases, leaving 7 bases between the germline ends. This chain's CDR3 is CASSQSRNEQFF. In DNA form, the CDR3 reads TGCGCCAGCAGCCAGTCCCGGAATGAGCAGTTCTTC.

The chain is built from TRBV19 and TRBJ1-2; TRBD1 aligns across 9 bases. Germline V CDR1 and CDR2: LNHDA, SQIVND (reference sequence). This CDR3 region has 15 residues. The V segment lost 10 bases and the J segment 7 bases; nucleotides outside the gene matches: 16. CDR3 in amino acids: CATGSRDRASSGYTF. Written as DNA, the CDR3 is TGTGCCACCGGCAGTCGGGACAGGGCGTCGTCTGGCTACACCTTC.

This chain uses TRBV7-8 with TRBJ2-7, with D perhaps matching TRBD1 (5 bases). The CDR3 covers 16 residues. V lost 5 bases, J lost 3 bases, and 20 bases lay in between. Germline loops: CDR1 SGHVS, CDR2 FQNEAQ. The CDR3 here is CASSPRVSGRNYEQYF. DNA for the CDR3: TGTGCCAGCAGCCCCAGGGTCTCCGGACGGAACTACGAGCAGTACTTC.

This clone showed up just a few times. The chain uses TRBV6-1 and TRBJ1-6, with a possible D match to TRBD1 (6 bases). V shed 6 bases and J shed 5 bases, with 11 bases lying between them. CDR3 size: 14 residues. Germline V gene sequence: CDR1 MNHNS, CDR2 SASEGT. The CDR3 here is CASRTTGNNSPLHF. Here the CDR3 DNA reads TGTGCCAGCAGGACGACAGGAAATAATTCACCCCTCCACTTT.

V usage is TRBV5-1 and J usage is TRBJ1-6, with D possibly being TRBD1 (6 bases). The germline gives CDR1 SGHRS, CDR2 YFSETQ. The CDR3 runs to 16 residues. The V end was cut by 3 bases, the J end by 7 bases, with 17 bases between. CDR3 sequence reads: CASSSATGTPNSPLHF. The CDR3 bases are TGCGCCAGCAGCTCGGCGACCGGGACACCAAATTCACCCCTCCACTTT.

This chain links TRBV19 with TRBJ2-1, with 8 positions matching TRBD2. CDR1 and CDR2 from the germline V gene are LNHDA and SQIVND (reference sequence). V was pared by 5 bases and J by 4 bases, with 10 bases of the junction left unmatched. CDR3 length: 16 residues. In nucleotides, the CDR3 is TGTGCCAGTAGTTCGATAGCGGGGATTGGGTACAATGAGCAGTTCTTC. Protein sequence: CASSSIAGIGYNEQFF.

The gene calls are TRBV19 and TRBJ1-5; 9 positions agree with TRBD1. Losses at the gene ends were 8 bases for V and 6 bases for J; bases not matched to a gene: 14. CDR3 length: 16 residues. Germline V gives CDR1 LNHDA, CDR2 SQIVND (reference sequence). The CDR3 here is CASAPPGQGLSQPQHF. Here the CDR3 DNA reads TGTGCCAGTGCCCCCCCGGGACAGGGATTAAGTCAGCCCCAGCATTTT.

This clone was observed once. CDR3 nucleotides: TGTGCCAGCAGCCAAGTGGACAGGGGAAACACTGAAGCTTTCTTT. This gives the protein CASSQVDRGNTEAFF. This sequence joins TRBV4-2 and TRBJ1-1, with TRBD1 matching over 9 bases. V shed 1 base, J shed 2 bases, and the junction held 2 bases outside the gene matches. Germline loops: CDR1 LGHNA, CDR2 YNFKEQ. This CDR3 comprises 15 residues.

This chain connects TRBV4-3 to TRBJ2-3; 8 positions agree with TRBD2. The germline V gene encodes CDR1 LGHNA and CDR2 YSLEER. The CDR3 is 18 residues long. Losses at the gene ends were 2 bases for V and 5 bases for J; bases not matched to a gene: 15. The CDR3 loop reads CASSQRSGGGPGGDTQYF. Here the CDR3 DNA reads TGCGCCAGCAGCCAACGATCGGGGGGGGGCCCCGGGGGAGATACGCAGTATTTT.

This chain links TRBV4-1 with TRBJ1-1; D not certain. This CDR3 contains 15 residues. Per germline, CDR1 MGHRA and CDR2 YSYEKL. Trimming cost V 3 bases and J 4 bases, with 15 bases left between them. This chain's CDR3 is CASSQQLPAGTEAFF. The CDR3 DNA sequence: TGCGCCAGCAGCCAGCAACTCCCGGCGGGCACTGAAGCTTTCTTT.

This clone was counted only a few times. The rearrangement uses TRBV7-3 and TRBJ1-6; the D is unclear. V was shortened by 2 bases and J by 10 bases, with 15 bases between the two germline ends. CDR3 length equals 15 residues. Per germline, CDR1 SGHTA and CDR2 FQGTGA. The CDR3 region is CASSLGSGKNSPLHF. Written as DNA, the CDR3 is TGTGCCAGCAGCTTAGGGTCCGGGAAGAACTCACCCCTCCACTTT.

This clone occurred a few times. The genes are TRBV6-4 and TRBJ2-1; 10 nucleotides line up with TRBD2. This CDR3 contains 14 residues. Germline-derived CDR1 and CDR2 are MRHNA and SNTAGT. V gave up 6 bases and J gave up 5 bases; unmatched junction bases: 4. CDR3: CASSERGGHNEQFF. As DNA, the CDR3 is TGTGCCAGCAGCGAGCGGGGGGGCCACAATGAGCAGTTCTTC.

The chain carries TRBV15 and TRBJ2-1; 9 positions match TRBD2. This CDR3 is built from 15 residues. Per germline, CDR1 LNHNV and CDR2 YYDKDF (reference sequence). Trimming removed 4 bases from V and 7 bases from J; junction bases left unmatched: 8. The CDR3 nucleotides are TGTGCCACCAGCATGTCTAGCGGGAATTATAATGAGCAGTTCTTC. This translates into CATSMSSGNYNEQFF.

In its sample, this clone was seen a few times. The chain uses TRBV6-6 and TRBJ1-1; possibly TRBD1 for D (6 bases). Trimming cost V 8 bases and J 2 bases, with 15 bases left between them. The CDR3 is 14 amino acids. Per germline, CDR1 MNHNY and CDR2 SVGAGI (reference sequence). CDR3 sequence reads: CASYGGRLNTEAFF. In nucleotides, the CDR3 is TGTGCCAGCTACGGGGGGCGGTTAAACACTGAAGCTTTCTTT.

V is TRBV7-9 and J is TRBJ1-3; tentative D call: TRBD1 (5 bases). Per germline, CDR1 SEHNR and CDR2 FQNEAQ (reference sequence). This CDR3 is built from 16 residues. V shed 5 bases and J shed 0 bases, with 14 bases lying between them. The CDR3 DNA follows: TGTGCCAGCAGCCCATACGACAGCCGCTCTGGAAACACCATATATTTT. Protein sequence: CASSPYDSRSGNTIYF.

This sequence joins TRBV6-5 and TRBJ2-7; 8 positions agree with TRBD1. Trimming at V came to 5 bases and at J to 0 bases, leaving 3 bases not matched to a gene. Germline-derived CDR1 and CDR2 are MNHEY and SVGAGI. The CDR3 runs to 14 residues. This chain's CDR3 is CASSRTGRSYEQYF. The CDR3 region has the DNA TGTGCCAGCAGTCGGACAGGGCGCTCCTACGAGCAGTACTTC.

The chain joins TRBV5-4 to TRBJ2-2, with TRBD2 matching over 9 bases. This CDR3 spans 17 amino acids. CDR1 and CDR2 (germline): SGHNT, YYREEE (reference sequence). V lost 1 base and J lost 3; bases outside the gene matches: 7. CDR3 residues: CASSLLASGMDTGELFF. The CDR3 DNA sequence: TGTGCCAGCAGCTTGTTGGCTAGCGGGATGGACACCGGGGAGCTGTTTTTT.